This T cell receptor beta chain appears in the sequencing data of a study of shared clonotypes between healthy human individuals. Donors, without exception, were Caucasian adults residing in Nashville, Tennessee. Unmatched junction bases numbered 25, after V lost 1 base and J lost 1 base. The CDR3 runs to 24 residues. Germline CDR1 is MDHEN and CDR2 is SYDVKM. This table comes from immunoSEQ multiplex PCR, and its TCRdb copy is limited to in-frame clones, with some not included. The sample yields about 480,000 clones, approximately 85% seen once. The source material was PBMCs. This sequence joins TRBV28 and TRBJ2-5; 12 nucleotides line up with TRBD2. The sequence derives from a woman aged 40 to 50 in good health. Some clones in this sample may be carry-over from other donors' samples. This CDR3 is CASSLYSGTSGLSGPYRFQETQYF. The CDR3 DNA reads as TGTGCCAGCAGTTTATACTCCGGGACTAGCGGGCTGTCGGGTCCTTACAGATTCCAAGAGACCCAGTACTTC.